One sample yielded the 30 T cell receptor beta chains listed below, sequenced in a study of regulatory T cells in long-lasting Graves disease. Researchers made TCR beta libraries by using iRepertoire HTBI primers and running Arm-PCR on CDR3 regions. TCRdb analysed the multiplex PCR reads with MiXCR anew, one entry per CDR3 protein. The sample lists around 500,000 distinct CDR3 sequences, around 20% occurring once. As for time point: persistent/refractory GD, antithyroid drugs over 5 years with positive TRAb. Preparation of the TCR library used RNA extracted from PBMCs. Sequencing was performed on peripheral blood mononuclear cells (PBMCs), taken when the disease was refractory, from a patient treated with antithyroid drugs. These receptors were obtained from a female donor with Graves disease.

The chain couples TRBV7-9 to TRBJ2-7; perhaps D is TRBD1 or TRBD2 (5 bases each). The CDR3 extends over 12 amino acids. Trimming removed 8 bases at V and 5 bases at J, with 13 bases between. Germline V gene sequence: CDR1 SEHNR, CDR2 FQNEAQ (reference sequence). For the CDR3, the DNA is TGTGCCAGCGAAACCGAGGGGAACGAGCAGTACTTC. Translation gives CASETEGNEQYF. Variable domain in full (rest from reference TRBV7-9 and TRBJ2-7): DTGVSQNPRHKITKRGQNVTFRCDPISEHNRLYWYRQTLGQGPEFLTYFQNEAQLEKSRLLSDRFSAERPKGSFSTLEIQRTEQGDSAMYLCASETEGNEQYFGPGTRLTVT.

The chain carries TRBV12-3 or TRBV12-4 and TRBJ1-1, with a weak D call TRBD1 (5 bases). This CDR3 region has 14 residues. V gave up 2 bases and J gave up 1 base, with 8 bases separating them. The CDR3 loop is CASSLSGGNTEAFF. In DNA, the CDR3 is TGTGCCAGCAGTTTATCGGGGGGGAACACTGAAGCTTTCTTT.

This clonotype was counted many times. This sequence joins TRBV11-2 and TRBJ1-5; D unclear. CDR3 size: 15 residues. Trimming cost V 5 bases and J 0 bases, with 11 bases left between them. CDR1 is SGHAT, CDR2 FQNNGV, per germline. CDR3 sequence: CASSQGTDSNQPQHF. CDR3 bases: TGTGCCAGCAGCCAAGGCACGGATAGCAATCAGCCCCAGCATTTT.

In this sample, this clonotype turned up a few times. The V and J genes are TRBV12-3 or TRBV12-4 and TRBJ2-6; no clear D gene. The CDR3 extends over 16 amino acids. V was trimmed by 4 bases and J by 0 bases, leaving 10 bases between them. CDR3: CASSSTTVSGANVLTF. Written as DNA, the CDR3 is TGTGCCAGCAGTTCTACAACAGTCTCTGGGGCCAACGTCCTGACTTTC.

The sample holds many counts of this clonotype. The chain links TRBV2 to TRBJ1-2; maybe TRBD1 (5 bases). CDR1 and CDR2 from the germline V gene are SNHLY and FYNNEI. There are 12 residues in the CDR3. With 6 bases removed from V and 1 base from J, the gap between germline ends came to 6 bases. In DNA form, the CDR3 reads TGTGCCAGCAGCGACAGTAACTATGGCTACACCTTC. This sequence encodes CASSDSNYGYTF.

In this sample, this clonotype turned up many times. The chain uses TRBV6-5 and TRBJ1-1; 7 bases are shared with TRBD1. Trimming cost V 2 bases and J 5 bases; bases outside gene matches: 14. This CDR3 spans 17 amino acids. Per germline, CDR1 MNHEY and CDR2 SVGAGI. The CDR3 loop reads CASSYQRQGQGRTEAFF. The CDR3 DNA is TGTGCCAGCAGTTACCAAAGACAGGGCCAGGGTCGGACTGAAGCTTTCTTT.

V usage is TRBV28 and J usage is TRBJ2-3; 7 bases match TRBD2. The V segment lost 8 bases and the J segment 2 bases; nucleotides outside the gene matches: 7. The CDR3 length is 14 residues. CDR1 is MDHEN, CDR2 SYDVKM, per germline. The CDR3 spells CASALRETTDTQYF. CDR3 bases: TGTGCCAGCGCCTTGCGGGAGACCACAGATACGCAGTATTTT.

In this sample, this clonotype turned up many times. The V and J genes are TRBV7-9 and TRBJ1-2, with 8 bases matching TRBD1. The CDR3 contains 14 residues. J was trimmed by 7 bases and V by 0 bases; bases with no gene match: 4. From germline, CDR1 is SEHNR and CDR2 FQNEAQ (reference sequence). The CDR3 DNA sequence: TGTGCCAGCAGCTTAGCCGCAGGGGGCAGTGGCTACACCTTC. This encodes CASSLAAGGSGYTF.

This clonotype was seen more than once but under ten times. The chain couples TRBV3-1 to TRBJ1-5; D is perhaps TRBD1 (5 bases). V lost 3 bases and J 7 bases, leaving 13 bases between the germline ends. Germline CDR1 and CDR2: LGHDT and YNNKEL (reference sequence). There are 14 residues in the CDR3. CDR3: CASSHLGARQPQHF. CDR3 DNA: TGTGCCAGCAGCCATCTCGGGGCTAGACAGCCCCAGCATTTT.

This clonotype was seen only a few times. J is TRBJ2-2 and V is TRBV7-6, with D possibly matching TRBD1 (6 bases). The CDR3 is 14 residues long. Germline values: CDR1 SGHVS, CDR2 FNYEAQ. V was trimmed by 3 bases and J by 4 bases, leaving 9 bases between them. The CDR3 region has the DNA TGTGCCAGCAGCTTTCAGGGGCTCACCGGGGAGCTGTTTTTT. Translation: CASSFQGLTGELFF. Full variable domain (rest looked up from reference TRBV7-6 and TRBJ2-2): GAGVSQSPRYKVTKRGQDVALRCDPISGHVSLYWYRQALGQGPEFLTYFNYEAQQDKSGLPNDRFSAERPEGSISTLTIQRTEQRDSAMYRCASSFQGLTGELFFGEGSRLTVL.

The V and J genes are TRBV10-3 and TRBJ2-1; 8 bases agree with TRBD1. Germline lookup yields CDR1 ENHRY and CDR2 SYGVKD. The V gene end was trimmed by 7 bases and the J gene end by 10 bases; junction bases not matched to a gene: 12. The CDR3 is made up of 14 amino acids. CDR3 amino acids: CAIKAAGGAEEQFF. CDR3 in DNA: TGTGCCATCAAAGCGGCAGGGGGCGCGGAGGAGCAGTTCTTC.

The V gene is TRBV9, the J gene TRBJ2-7; no clear D. V gave up 0 bases and J gave up 3 bases, with 7 bases separating them. Germline CDR1 and CDR2: SGDLS and YYNGEE. This CDR3 has 13 residues. The CDR3 reads CASSVAVNYEQYF. The CDR3 DNA is TGTGCCAGCAGCGTAGCCGTAAACTACGAGCAGTACTTC.

This clonotype was seen a few times. V and J are TRBV5-1 and TRBJ2-5; D is unresolved. Germline loops: CDR1 SGHRS, CDR2 YFSETQ. The CDR3 runs 15 residues. V was pared by 2 bases and J by 1 base, with 12 bases between. DNA of the CDR3: TGCGCCAGCAGCTTCAGAAACGAAGCCCAAGAGACCCAGTACTTC. It translates to CASSFRNEAQETQYF.

This clonotype came up once. This chain joins TRBV6-5 and TRBJ1-1; 7 bases fit TRBD1. CDR3 length: 14 residues. V shed 4 bases and J 6 bases; nucleotides not matched to a gene: 8. Germline lookup yields CDR1 MNHEY and CDR2 SVGAGI. The CDR3, as DNA: TGTGCCAGCAGTTTCCCAGGGGGAAGCGCTGAAGCTTTCTTT. It translates to CASSFPGGSAEAFF.

The chain carries TRBV7-9 and TRBJ2-2, with 8 bases lining up with TRBD1. Germline V gene lookup returns CDR1 SEHNR and CDR2 FQNEAQ (reference sequence). The CDR3 runs to 15 residues. The ends lost 2 bases at V and 11 bases at J; junction bases unmatched: 10. CDR3 nucleotide sequence: TGTGCCAGCAGCTTAACTGTCAGGGGGCAAGGAGAGCTGTTTTTT. This gives the protein CASSLTVRGQGELFF.

This clonotype was seen a handful of times. The rearrangement joins TRBV6-1 to TRBJ2-2, with 8 nucleotides matching TRBD2. Germline V gene data show CDR1 as MNHNS and CDR2 as SASEGT. This CDR3 contains 15 residues. The junction had 3 bases not matched to a gene; V was cut back by 6 bases and J by 0 bases. The CDR3 loop reads CASRILAANTGELFF. Written as DNA, the CDR3 is TGTGCCAGCAGAATACTAGCGGCGAACACCGGGGAGCTGTTTTTT.

This chain joins TRBV28 and TRBJ2-1, with 9 bases aligning to TRBD2. CDR3 length: 15 residues. In germline, CDR1 is MDHEN, CDR2 SYDVKM. The V gene end was trimmed by 0 bases and the J gene end by 8 bases; junction bases not matched to a gene: 5. CDR3 DNA sequence: TGTGCCAGCAGTTTATGGGCGGGAGGGCTCGATGAGCAGTTCTTC. Its translation is CASSLWAGGLDEQFF.

The chain carries TRBV6-1 and TRBJ2-7, with TRBD2 as a possible D gene (7 bases). V was clipped by 4 bases and J by 4 bases, with 14 bases between them. In germline, CDR1 is MNHNS, CDR2 SASEGT. The CDR3 totals 14 residues. CDR3 protein: CASSGDGGPYEQYF. DNA for the CDR3: TGTGCCAGCAGTGGCGACGGGGGGCCGTACGAGCAGTACTTC.

This clonotype appeared a few times. CDR3 loop: CASSLGSSTNIQYF. CDR3 DNA: TGCGCCAGCAGCTTGGGGTCTAGTACAAACATTCAGTACTTC. V gene TRBV5-1 combines with J gene TRBJ2-4; unclear D gene. CDR1 and CDR2 from the germline V gene are SGHRS and YFSETQ. V lost 0 bases and J 6 bases, leaving 10 bases between the germline ends. The CDR3 runs 14 residues.

There are a few counts of this clonotype. The rearrangement links TRBV7-9 to TRBJ2-2; perhaps TRBD2 as D (6 bases). CDR3 length equals 12 residues. V was clipped by 3 bases and J by 8 bases, with 7 bases between them. Germline-derived CDR1 and CDR2 are SEHNR and FQNEAQ (reference sequence). CDR3 DNA: TGTGCCAGCAGCTTTAGCGGTGGGGAGCTGTTTTTT. Translating gives CASSFSGGELFF.

This clonotype has at least ten counts. The rearrangement joins TRBV28 to TRBJ1-6; D remains ambiguous. Germline values: CDR1 MDHEN, CDR2 SYDVKM. CDR3 size: 13 residues. Trimming removed 8 bases at V and 9 bases at J, with 14 bases between. In DNA form, the CDR3 reads TGTGCCAGCGGCTATGGGCCGGGTTCACCCCTCCACTTT. This codes for CASGYGPGSPLHF.

V and J are TRBV28 and TRBJ2-3; D is unresolved. CDR1 and CDR2 from the germline V gene are MDHEN and SYDVKM. V lost 2 bases to trimming and J lost 1 base, with 10 bases between them. The CDR3 runs to 15 residues. The CDR3 reads CASSLRSSGTDTQYF. The CDR3 DNA reads as TGTGCCAGCAGTTTAAGGTCGAGCGGCACAGATACGCAGTATTTT. The whole variable domain, filled in from reference TRBV28 and TRBJ2-3, reads DVKVTQSSRYLVKRTGEKVFLECVQDMDHENMFWYRQDPGLGLRLIYFSYDVKMKEKGDIPEGYSVSREKKERFSLILESASTNQTSMYLCASSLRSSGTDTQYFGPGTRLTVL.

Only a few counts were recorded for this clonotype. The chain joins TRBV29-1 to TRBJ2-1; 7 nucleotides align to TRBD1. Germline CDR1 SQVTM, CDR2 ANQGSEA. The CDR3 has 17 residues. The V segment lost 0 bases and the J segment 0 bases; nucleotides outside the gene matches: 8. The CDR3 DNA reads TGCAGCGTTGAAGATCCCCGGGACAGAGACTCCTACAATGAGCAGTTCTTC. Translated, it gives CSVEDPRDRDSYNEQFF.

The sample holds many counts of this clonotype. CDR3 sequence reads: CATRESGVNTEAFF. In nucleotides, the CDR3 is TGTGCCACCAGAGAGTCTGGAGTGAACACTGAAGCTTTCTTT. The rearrangement links TRBV24-1 to TRBJ1-1; D unclear. This CDR3 comprises 14 residues. V was shortened by 7 bases and J by 0 bases, with 11 bases between the two germline ends. Germline lookup yields CDR1 KGHDR and CDR2 SFDVKD.

This clonotype was counted a few times. This chain uses TRBV25-1 with TRBJ2-4; D is perhaps TRBD1 (6 bases). The V end was cut by 5 bases, the J end by 0 bases, with 26 bases between. The CDR3 length is 20 residues. Looked up from germline, CDR1 is MGHDK and CDR2 is SYGVNS. CDR3 in amino acids: CASSFQDDRPPRLAKNIQYF. CDR3 bases: TGTGCCAGCAGTTTTCAGGACGACAGGCCCCCAAGACTAGCCAAAAACATTCAGTACTTC. The variable domain in full, completed from reference TRBV25-1 and TRBJ2-4, reads EADIYQTPRYLVIGTGKKITLECSQTMGHDKMYWYQQDPGMELHLIHYSYGVNSTEKGDLSSESTVSRIRTEHFPLTLESARPSHTSQYLCASSFQDDRPPRLAKNIQYFGAGTRLSVL.

The rearrangement links TRBV7-2 to TRBJ1-2; tentatively, D is TRBD1 (5 bases). This CDR3 is built from 14 residues. Trimming pared 7 bases from V and 2 bases from J, leaving 14 bases between. Germline V gene lookup returns CDR1 SGHTA and CDR2 FQGNSA. The CDR3: CASTLGTYNYGYTF. In DNA, the CDR3 is TGTGCCAGCACCCTCGGGACTTACAACTATGGCTACACCTTC.

The CDR3 DNA sequence: TGTGCCAGCAGCTTTCGGGCGAAGAGTACGCAGTATTTT. Residues: CASSFRAKSTQYF. V and J are TRBV7-2 and TRBJ2-3; no firm D call. The germline V gene has CDR1 SGHTA and CDR2 FQGNSA. CDR3 length: 13 residues. V lost 3 bases to trimming and J lost 8 bases, with 12 bases between them. Drawing the rest from reference TRBV7-2 and TRBJ2-3, the complete variable domain is GAGVSQSPSNKVTEKGKDVELRCDPISGHTALYWYRQSLGQGLEFLIYFQGNSAPDKSGLPSDRFSAERTGGSVSTLTIQRTQQEDSAVYLCASSFRAKSTQYFGPGTRLTVL.

To note about this clonotype: This probably arose from a read error, given a far larger clone one base away. V is TRBV6-2 or TRBV6-3 and J is TRBJ1-1, with D unclear. Trimming removed 5 bases at V and 0 bases at J, with 10 bases between. The CDR3 loop spans 14 amino acids. Germline V gene sequence: CDR1 MNHEY, CDR2 SVGEGT. The CDR3 bases are TGTGCCAGCAGTACCCCCGGGTTGAACACTGAAGCTTTCTTT. This encodes CASSTPGLNTEAFF.

This clonotype was seen many times. This rearrangement joins TRBV12-3 or TRBV12-4 to TRBJ1-2; D gene uncertain. The CDR3 is made up of 13 amino acids. V lost 6 bases and J lost 5, with 13 bases in between. DNA for the CDR3: TGTGCCAGCAGCCCTCCGTATGGGTATGGCTACACCTTC. This encodes CASSPPYGYGYTF.

This clonotype turned up a few times. This chain connects TRBV5-1 to TRBJ1-1; D possibly corresponds to TRBD1 (6 bases). Germline V gene sequence: CDR1 SGHRS, CDR2 YFSETQ. The CDR3 spans 13 residues. V dropped 5 bases and J dropped 5 bases, with 13 bases sitting between them. The CDR3: CASRTRGGTEAFF. DNA of the CDR3: TGCGCCAGCAGAACCAGGGGAGGTACTGAAGCTTTCTTT.